What follows are 9 T cell receptor beta chains derived from one specimen sequenced in a study of CXCR3-negative and CXCR3-positive naive CD8 T cells. Researchers prepared the TRB cDNA libraries using 5' RACE with UMI labels. TCRdb reprocessed the 5' RACE reads and keeps a single row for each CDR3 protein, giving no DNA. The sample data list roughly 40,000 distinct CDR3 sequences. The sequenced material came from memory CD8+ T cells from blood. These receptors were taken from a human donor in good health. Some clones in this sample may be carry-over from other donors' samples.

The V gene is TRBV7-2, the J gene TRBJ1-2; TCRdb lists TRBD1, though no DNA is available to test this call. This CDR3 is built from 13 residues. Germline V lookup: CDR1 SGHTA, CDR2 FQGNSA. This CDR3 is CASTPRGFYGYTF.

The chain joins TRBV29-1 to TRBJ2-7; TCRdb gives TRBD1 as the D gene, but with no DNA this cannot be confirmed. The CDR3 runs 13 residues. CDR1 is SQVTM and CDR2 is ANQGSEA in the germline V gene. This CDR3 is CSPKVRGIDEQYF.

This clonotype registers medium-sized by frequency. The chain is built from TRBV7-7 and TRBJ2-7. The CDR3 has 13 residues. CDR1 is SSHAT and CDR2 is FNYEAQ in the germline V gene (reference sequence). The CDR3 region is CASSPQGLYEQYF.

The CDR3 spells CASSHPGTGSYEQYF. The chain joins TRBV14 to TRBJ2-7; TCRdb proposes TRBD1, but this gene call is untestable without DNA. CDR3 size: 15 residues. In germline, CDR1 is SGHDN, CDR2 FVKESK.

This sequence joins TRBV15 and TRBJ2-7; TCRdb indicates TRBD1, and absent DNA this call remains unverified. CDR1 and CDR2 (germline): LNHNV, YYDKDF (reference sequence). CDR3 size: 16 residues. The CDR3 here is CATSGGTGRKMDEQYF.

This chain joins TRBV30 and TRBJ2-1; TCRdb picks TRBD1, but there is no DNA to check that call. CDR1 is GTSNPN and CDR2 is SVGIG in the germline V gene (reference sequence). This CDR3 contains 15 residues. CDR3 region: CACSPRDRLYNEQFF.

CDR3 sequence: CASRQAEGSYEQYF. The chain links TRBV11-2 to TRBJ2-7; TCRdb returns TRBD2, unconfirmable since there is no DNA. The CDR3 runs to 14 residues. Germline-derived CDR1 and CDR2 are SGHAT and FQNNGV.

J is TRBJ2-2 and V is TRBV7-3; TCRdb's D call of TRBD1 is untestable without DNA. Germline CDR1 reads SGHTA; CDR2 reads FQGTGA. The CDR3 covers 15 residues. CDR3 sequence: CASSPLGGGTGELFF.

The chain employs TRBV12-3 or TRBV12-4 and TRBJ2-7. The length of the CDR3 is 14 residues. The CDR3 spells CASSFGQSSYEQYF.